This TCR beta chain was identified during a study of blood T cell repertoires in COVID-19 (dated by TCRdb to 2018 to 2021). About the study as a whole: Samples covering the acute and convalescent phases of COVID-19 were provided by collaborators in the United States, Italy and Spain. The repertoires were made available in a free public database intended to serve as a resource for research on the immune response to SARS-CoV-2. Sample metadata almost always included a de-identified subject ID, COVID-19 status, age in years and sex. The prospective study material was composed of cDNA or gDNA derived from T cells, B-cell-depleted T cells, or PBMCs. Samples came from the ongoing ImmuneRACE study (first 160 participants) plus 1,254 subjects from 6 global collaborators. Deeply sampled blood TCRbeta repertoires from subjects exposed to, actively infected with, or recovered from COVID-19 were included in the dataset. HLA class I and class II types, where available, came from metadata supplied by the sample provider rather than from assay-based typing. Findings and caveats that apply to the study as a whole: The amount of clinical and demographic metadata varied by source and participant and was provided uncurated.

The CDR3 numbers 18 residues from cysteine through phenylalanine. Only CDR3 DNA remains: 54 bases, in frame from the first base. For this chain, trimming is 1 base at the V end and 1 base at the J end, and the number of junction bases without a gene match is 10. For CDR1 and CDR2, the germline V gene (reference sequence) lists LGHDT and YNNKEL. Collaborating institutions collected whole blood in K2EDTA tubes following their own protocols. Collaborator samples were shipped for TCRbeta analysis as frozen whole blood, isolated PBMCs, or DNA extracted from either sample type. The immunoSEQ Assay, a bias-controlled multiplex PCR, was used to amplify TCRbeta CDR3 regions from genomic DNA. The authors' pipeline ran thus. The number of nucleated cells in each sample was estimated by amplification of reference gene primers within the assay. To quantify the absolute abundance of each unique TCRbeta CDR3 rearrangement, sequence reads were collapsed and filtered. Productive Simpson clonality was computed per sample as the square root of Simpson's diversity index over productive rearrangements. TCRdb limited this immuneACCESS table to in-frame rearrangements with V and J called. A share of clones is missing; checked studies link under half to unresolved V genes, and the rest is unexplained. Clonal size and the V and J genes are those of that table, whereas D and trimming came from the DNA. The sample table records roughly 70,000 clones; 85% to 90% of these occur just once. Roughly 6.8% of the sample comes from the top ten.

About this clone itself: Which antigen it targets is not known. No base-level quality is on record; no much larger clone is a single base apart.

This sequence originates from a woman over 75 with active COVID-19. The chain is assembled from TRBV3-1 (or the pseudogene TRBV3-2) and TRBJ2-7; 10 nucleotides in the junction match TRBD2. Sequencing was carried out using peripheral blood. The DNA is TGTGCCAGCAGCCAAGGGGAACTAGCGGGGACAAGATCCTACGAGCAGTACTTC. This gives the protein CASSQGELAGTRSYEQYF.